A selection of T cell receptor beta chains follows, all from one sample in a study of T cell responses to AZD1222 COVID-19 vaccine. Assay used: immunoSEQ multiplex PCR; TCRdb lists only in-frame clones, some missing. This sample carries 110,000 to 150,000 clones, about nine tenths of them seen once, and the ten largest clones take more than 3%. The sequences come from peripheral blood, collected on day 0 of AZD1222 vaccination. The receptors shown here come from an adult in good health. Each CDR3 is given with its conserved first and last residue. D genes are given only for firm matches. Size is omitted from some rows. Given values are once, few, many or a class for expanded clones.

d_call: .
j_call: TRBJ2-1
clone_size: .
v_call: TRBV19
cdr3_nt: TGTGCCAGTAGTGCTCTACCCTCGGGCGTAGAGCAGTTCTTC
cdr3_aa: CASSALPSGVEQFF

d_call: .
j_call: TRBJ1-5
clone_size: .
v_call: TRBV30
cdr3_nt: TGTGCCTGGAGTGTACTGGGGGGGCTCAGCAATCAGCCCCAGCATTTT
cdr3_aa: CAWSVLGGLSNQPQHF

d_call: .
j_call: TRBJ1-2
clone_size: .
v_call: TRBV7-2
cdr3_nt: TGTGCCAGCAGCTTAGCTCCTACAGGTACCTATGGCTACACCTTC
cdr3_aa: CASSLAPTGTYGYTF

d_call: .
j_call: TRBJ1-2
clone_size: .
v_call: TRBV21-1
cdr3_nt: TGTGCCAGCAGCGGCCACAGGGGCAATCGGGGAGGAAGCTATGGCTACACCTTC
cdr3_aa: CASSGHRGNRGGSYGYTF

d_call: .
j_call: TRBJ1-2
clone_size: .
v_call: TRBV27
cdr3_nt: TGTGCCAGCAGTTTATCTTTTTCCGGGCCTTGGGACTACACCTTC
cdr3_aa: CASSLSFSGPWDYTF

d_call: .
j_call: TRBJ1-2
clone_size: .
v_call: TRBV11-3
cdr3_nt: TGTGCCAGCAGCTTATCGGCAGACTACACCTTC
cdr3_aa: CASSLSADYTF

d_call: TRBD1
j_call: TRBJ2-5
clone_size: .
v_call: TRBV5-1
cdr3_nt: TGCGCCAGCAGCTGGGGGACAGGGGGCGGAGAAGAGACCCAGTACTTC
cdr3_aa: CASSWGTGGGEETQYF

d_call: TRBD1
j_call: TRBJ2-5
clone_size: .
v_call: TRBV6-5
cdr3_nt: TGTGCCAGCAGTAGGACAGGGGGCGGCGAGACCCAGTACTTC
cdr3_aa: CASSRTGGGETQYF

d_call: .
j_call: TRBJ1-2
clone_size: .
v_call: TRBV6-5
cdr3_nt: TGTGCCAGCAGAGATATTTACCAAGCTAACTATGGCTACACCTTC
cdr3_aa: CASRDIYQANYGYTF

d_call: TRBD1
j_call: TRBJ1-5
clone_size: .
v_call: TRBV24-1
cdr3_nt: TGTGCCACCAGTGACCCTGGGACAGGGGGGCCCCAGCATTTT
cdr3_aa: CATSDPGTGGPQHF

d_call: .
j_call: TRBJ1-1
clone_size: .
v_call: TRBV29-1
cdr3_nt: TGCAGCGTCGTGCACAGGACCGGGGACACTGAAGCTTTCTTT
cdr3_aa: CSVVHRTGDTEAFF

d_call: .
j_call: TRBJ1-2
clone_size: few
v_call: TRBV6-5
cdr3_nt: TGTGCCGGCGGGGAACGGCTCTATGGCTACACCTTC
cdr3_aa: CAGGERLYGYTF

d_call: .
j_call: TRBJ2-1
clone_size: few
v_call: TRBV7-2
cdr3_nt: TGTGCCAGCAGCCCTCGGGGTGACAGCAATGAGCAGTTCTTC
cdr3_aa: CASSPRGDSNEQFF

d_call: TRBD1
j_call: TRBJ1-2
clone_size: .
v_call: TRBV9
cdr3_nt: TGTGCCAGCAGCGCCGGTGGGGACAGGGGGCTTCAGGGCTATGGCTACACCTTC
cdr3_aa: CASSAGGDRGLQGYGYTF

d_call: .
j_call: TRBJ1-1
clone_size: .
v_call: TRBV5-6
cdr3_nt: TGTGCCAGCAGCTTGTCGGGGGGTGATGAAGCTTTCTTT
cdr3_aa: CASSLSGGDEAFF

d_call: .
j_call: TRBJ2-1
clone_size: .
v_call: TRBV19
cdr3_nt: TGTGCCAGTAGTATAGCAGCTTCGGGCGGTGAGCAGTTCTTC
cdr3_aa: CASSIAASGGEQFF

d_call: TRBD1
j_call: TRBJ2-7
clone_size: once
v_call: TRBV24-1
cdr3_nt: TGTGCCACGACAGGGGCCTACGAGCAGTACTTC
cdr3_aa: CATTGAYEQYF

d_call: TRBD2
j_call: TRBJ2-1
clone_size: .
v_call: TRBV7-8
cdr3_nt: TGTGCCAGCAGCGGGCGGGGGAGCTACAATGAGCAGTTCTTC
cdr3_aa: CASSGRGSYNEQFF

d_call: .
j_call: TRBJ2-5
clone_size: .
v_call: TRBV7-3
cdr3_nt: TGTGCCAGCAGCGCTGGAGGGGGGCCAGAGACCCAGTACTTC
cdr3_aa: CASSAGGGPETQYF

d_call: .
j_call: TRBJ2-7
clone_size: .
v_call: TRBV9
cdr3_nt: TGTGCCAGCAGCGTAGGTGGTGGGACTCAGCAGTACTTC
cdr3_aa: CASSVGGGTQQYF

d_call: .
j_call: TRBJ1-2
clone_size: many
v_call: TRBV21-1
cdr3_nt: TGTGCCAGCTTTTCCCTGGGACGAACTAACTATGGCTACACCTTC
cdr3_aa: CASFSLGRTNYGYTF

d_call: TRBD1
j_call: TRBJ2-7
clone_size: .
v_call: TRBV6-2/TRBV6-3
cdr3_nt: TGTGCCAGCAGTTCACAGACCGGGACAGGGGGCCACCTCTATCTCGAGCAGTACTTC
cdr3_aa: CASSSQTGTGGHLYLEQYF

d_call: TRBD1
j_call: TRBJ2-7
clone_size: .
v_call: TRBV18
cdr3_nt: TGTGCCAGCTCGCTAATCGACAGGGCAGATTACGAGCAGTACTTC
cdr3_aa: CASSLIDRADYEQYF

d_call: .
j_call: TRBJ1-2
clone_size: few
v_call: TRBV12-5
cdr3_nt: TGTGCTAGTGGTTCTCGACCCTATGGCTACACCTTC
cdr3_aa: CASGSRPYGYTF

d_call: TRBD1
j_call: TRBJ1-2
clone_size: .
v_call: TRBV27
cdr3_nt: TGTGCCAGCAGTTCCGTCCGACAGGGCCTGGGCTATGGCTACACCTTC
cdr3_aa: CASSSVRQGLGYGYTF

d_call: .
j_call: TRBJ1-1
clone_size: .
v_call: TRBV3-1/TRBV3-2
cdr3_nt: TGTGCCAGCAGACAAACCGGGACACCGAACACTGAAGCTTTCTTT
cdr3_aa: CASRQTGTPNTEAFF

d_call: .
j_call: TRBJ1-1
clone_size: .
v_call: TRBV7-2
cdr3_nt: TGTGCCAGCAGCTTAGCCCCCAGGACTGAAGCTTTCTTT
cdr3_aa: CASSLAPRTEAFF

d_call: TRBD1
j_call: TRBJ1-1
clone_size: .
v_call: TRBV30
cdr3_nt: TGTGCCTGGAGTGTACAGGGGGGGTCCGGAGCTTTCTTT
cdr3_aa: CAWSVQGGSGAFF

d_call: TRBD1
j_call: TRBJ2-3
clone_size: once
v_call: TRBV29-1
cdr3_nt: TGCAGCGTTGAAGCCCGGGGACAGGGGATGAGTGATACGCAGTATTTT
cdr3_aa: CSVEARGQGMSDTQYF

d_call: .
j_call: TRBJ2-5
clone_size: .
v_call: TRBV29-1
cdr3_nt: TGCAGCGTTGTCCGGGTCCTTAAAGAGACCCAGTACTTC
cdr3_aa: CSVVRVLKETQYF

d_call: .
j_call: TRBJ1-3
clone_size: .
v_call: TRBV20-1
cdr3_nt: TGCAGTGCTAGAGTGGAAAACACCATATATTTT
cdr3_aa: CSARVENTIYF

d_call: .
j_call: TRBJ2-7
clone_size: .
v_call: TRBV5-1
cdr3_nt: TGCGCCAGCAGCGTGGACGGACCCTACGAGCAGTACTTC
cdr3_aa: CASSVDGPYEQYF

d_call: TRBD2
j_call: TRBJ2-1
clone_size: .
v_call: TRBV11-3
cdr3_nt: TGTGCCAGCAGCCGGACTAGCGGTTACAATGAGCAGTTCTTC
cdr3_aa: CASSRTSGYNEQFF

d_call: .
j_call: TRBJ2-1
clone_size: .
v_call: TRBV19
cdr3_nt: TGTGCCAGTAAAAACCCCCTAGCCTCCAATGAGCAGTTCTTC
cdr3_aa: CASKNPLASNEQFF

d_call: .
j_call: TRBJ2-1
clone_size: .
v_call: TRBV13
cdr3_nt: TGTGCCAGCAGGATGGCGGGGCAGACCACATACAATGAGCAGTTCTTC
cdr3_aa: CASRMAGQTTYNEQFF

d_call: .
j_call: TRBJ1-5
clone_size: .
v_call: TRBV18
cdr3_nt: TGTGCCAGCTCAGCCCTCCGGGACAAGGCATATCAGCCCCAGCATTTT
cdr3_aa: CASSALRDKAYQPQHF

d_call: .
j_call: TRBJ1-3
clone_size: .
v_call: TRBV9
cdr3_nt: TGTGCCAGCAGCGCCGTATCGGGGGGGTCTGGAAACACCATATATTTT
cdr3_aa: CASSAVSGGSGNTIYF

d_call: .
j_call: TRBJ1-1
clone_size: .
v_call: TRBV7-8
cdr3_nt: TGTGCCAGCAGCTTAGGTTCGGTTGGGGGTAACCGGGAAGCTTTCTTT
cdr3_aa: CASSLGSVGGNREAFF

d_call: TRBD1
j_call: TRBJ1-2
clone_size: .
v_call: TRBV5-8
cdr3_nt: TGTGCCAGCAGCCCGGGGACAGGCTATGGCTACACCTTC
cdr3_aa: CASSPGTGYGYTF

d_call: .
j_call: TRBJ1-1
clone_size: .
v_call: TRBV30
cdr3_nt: TGTGCCTGGAGCCCAGACTCTCTGGGAGCTTTCTTT
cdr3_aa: CAWSPDSLGAFF

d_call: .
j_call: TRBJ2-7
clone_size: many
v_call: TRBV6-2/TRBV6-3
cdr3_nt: TGTGCCAGCAGTTACCGTGAAAACTACGAGCAGTACTTC
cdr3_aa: CASSYRENYEQYF

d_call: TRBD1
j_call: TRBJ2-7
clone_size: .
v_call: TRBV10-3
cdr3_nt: TGTGCCATCAGGCCAGGGGACAGTTCCTACGAGCAGTACTTC
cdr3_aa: CAIRPGDSSYEQYF

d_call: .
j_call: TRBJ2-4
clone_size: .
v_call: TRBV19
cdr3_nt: TGTGCCAGTAGTAGAGCGGACATTACCAAAAACATTCAGTACTTC
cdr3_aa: CASSRADITKNIQYF

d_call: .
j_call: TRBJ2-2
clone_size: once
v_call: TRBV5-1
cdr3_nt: TGCGCCAGCAGCTTTAAACGGACGAACACCGGGGAGCTGTTTTTT
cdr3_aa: CASSFKRTNTGELFF

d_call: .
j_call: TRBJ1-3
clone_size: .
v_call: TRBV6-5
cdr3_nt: TGTGCCAGCAGTTACACCGGCACAGGTGGAAACACCATATATTTT
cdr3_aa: CASSYTGTGGNTIYF

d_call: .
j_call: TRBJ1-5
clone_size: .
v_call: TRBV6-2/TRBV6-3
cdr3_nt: TGTGCCAGCAGTTACGGCGGGGCTAGCAATCAGCCCCAGCATTTT
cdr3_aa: CASSYGGASNQPQHF

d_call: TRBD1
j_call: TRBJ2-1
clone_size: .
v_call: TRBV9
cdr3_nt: TGTGCCAGCAGCGTAGGGCAGGGGGTCAATGAGCAGTTCTTC
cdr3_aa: CASSVGQGVNEQFF

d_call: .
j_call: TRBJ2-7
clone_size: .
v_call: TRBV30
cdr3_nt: TGTGCCTGGAGTTCACGGGAGAACCAGCAGTACTTC
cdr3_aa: CAWSSRENQQYF

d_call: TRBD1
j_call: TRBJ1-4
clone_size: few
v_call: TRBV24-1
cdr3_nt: TGTGCCACCAGTGATTTGGACAGGGGTGAAAAACTGTTTTTT
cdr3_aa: CATSDLDRGEKLFF

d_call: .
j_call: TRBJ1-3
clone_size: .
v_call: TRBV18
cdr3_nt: TGTGCCAGCTCACCTCGTCGCGACTCTGGAAACACCATATATTTT
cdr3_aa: CASSPRRDSGNTIYF

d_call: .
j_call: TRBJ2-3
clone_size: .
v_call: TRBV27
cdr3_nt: TGTGCCAGCAGTTCCGGCACAGATACGCAGTATTTT
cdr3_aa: CASSSGTDTQYF

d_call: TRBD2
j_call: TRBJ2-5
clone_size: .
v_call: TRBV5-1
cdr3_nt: TGCGCCAGCAGCTCTGGACTAGCGGGGGGCCCCTCACAAGAGACCCAGTACTTC
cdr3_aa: CASSSGLAGGPSQETQYF

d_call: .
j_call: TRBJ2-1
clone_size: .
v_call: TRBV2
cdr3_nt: TGTGCCAGCAGTGAACAGGGCTCCTACAATGAGCAGTTCTTC
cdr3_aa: CASSEQGSYNEQFF

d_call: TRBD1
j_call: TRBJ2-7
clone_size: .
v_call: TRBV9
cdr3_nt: TGTGCCAGCAGCCCCCGGACAGGGAACAACGAGCAGTACTTC
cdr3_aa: CASSPRTGNNEQYF

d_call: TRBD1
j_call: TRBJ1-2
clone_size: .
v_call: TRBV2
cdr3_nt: TGTGCCAGCAGTGTGGACAGGTTTGGTGGCTACACCTTC
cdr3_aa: CASSVDRFGGYTF